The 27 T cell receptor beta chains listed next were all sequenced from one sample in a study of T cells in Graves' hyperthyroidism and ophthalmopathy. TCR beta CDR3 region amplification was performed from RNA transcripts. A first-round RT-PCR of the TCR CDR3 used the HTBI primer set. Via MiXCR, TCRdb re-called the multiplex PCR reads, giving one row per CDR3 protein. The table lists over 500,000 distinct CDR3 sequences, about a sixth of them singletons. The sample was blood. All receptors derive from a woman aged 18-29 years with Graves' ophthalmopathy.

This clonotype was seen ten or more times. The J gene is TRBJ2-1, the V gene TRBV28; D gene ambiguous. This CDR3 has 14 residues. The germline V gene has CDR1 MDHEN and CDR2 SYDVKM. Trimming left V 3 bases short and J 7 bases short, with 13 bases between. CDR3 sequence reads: CASSFLLPGNEQFF. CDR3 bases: TGTGCCAGCAGTTTTTTGCTCCCCGGGAATGAGCAGTTCTTC.

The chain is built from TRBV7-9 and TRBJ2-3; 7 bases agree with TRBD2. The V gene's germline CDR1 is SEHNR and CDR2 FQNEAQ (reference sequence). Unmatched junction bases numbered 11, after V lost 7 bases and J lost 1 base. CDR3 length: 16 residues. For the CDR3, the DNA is TGTGCCAGCATTTCGAGCGGGGATTCCCGCACAGATACGCAGTATTTT. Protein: CASISSGDSRTDTQYF. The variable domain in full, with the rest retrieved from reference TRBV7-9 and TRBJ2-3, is DTGVSQNPRHKITKRGQNVTFRCDPISEHNRLYWYRQTLGQGPEFLTYFQNEAQLEKSRLLSDRFSAERPKGSFSTLEIQRTEQGDSAMYLCASISSGDSRTDTQYFGPGTRLTVL.

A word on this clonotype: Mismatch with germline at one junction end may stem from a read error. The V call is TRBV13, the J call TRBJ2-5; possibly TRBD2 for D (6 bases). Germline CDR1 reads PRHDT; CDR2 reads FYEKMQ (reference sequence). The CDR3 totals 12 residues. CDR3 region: CASSGRLAGIHF. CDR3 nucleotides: TGTGCCAGCAGCGGAAGACTGGCGGGAATTCACTTC.

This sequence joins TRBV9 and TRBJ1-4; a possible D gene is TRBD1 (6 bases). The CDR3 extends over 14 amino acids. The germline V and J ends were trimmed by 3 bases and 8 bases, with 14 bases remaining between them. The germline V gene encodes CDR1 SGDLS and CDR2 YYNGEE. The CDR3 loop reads CASSEGGNGEKLFF. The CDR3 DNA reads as TGTGCCAGCAGCGAGGGGGGAAACGGGGAAAAACTGTTTTTT.

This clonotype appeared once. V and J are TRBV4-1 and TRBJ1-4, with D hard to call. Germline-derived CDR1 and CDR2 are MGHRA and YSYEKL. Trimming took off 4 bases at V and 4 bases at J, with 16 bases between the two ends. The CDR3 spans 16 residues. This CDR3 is CASSPLLDGINEKLFF. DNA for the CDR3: TGCGCCAGCAGCCCGCTACTGGACGGAATTAATGAAAAACTGTTTTTT.

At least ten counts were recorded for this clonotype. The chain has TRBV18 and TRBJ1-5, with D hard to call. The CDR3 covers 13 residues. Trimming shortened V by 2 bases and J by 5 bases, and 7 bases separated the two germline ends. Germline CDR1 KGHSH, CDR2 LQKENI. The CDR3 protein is CASSPERYQPQHF. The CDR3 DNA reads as TGTGCCAGCTCACCAGAGCGGTATCAGCCCCAGCATTTT.

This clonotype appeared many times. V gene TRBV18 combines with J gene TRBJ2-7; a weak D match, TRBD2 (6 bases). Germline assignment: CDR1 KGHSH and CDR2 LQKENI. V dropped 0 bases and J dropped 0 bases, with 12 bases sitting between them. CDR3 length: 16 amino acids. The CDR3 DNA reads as TGTGCCAGCTCACCACCGGACGGGAGAGGCTCCTACGAGCAGTACTTC. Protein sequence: CASSPPDGRGSYEQYF. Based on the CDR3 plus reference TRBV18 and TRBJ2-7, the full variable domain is NAGVMQNPRHLVRRRGQEARLRCSPMKGHSHVYWYRQLPEEGLKFMVYLQKENIIDESGMPKERFSAEFPKEGPSILRIQQVVRGDSAAYFCASSPPDGRGSYEQYFGPGTRLTVT.

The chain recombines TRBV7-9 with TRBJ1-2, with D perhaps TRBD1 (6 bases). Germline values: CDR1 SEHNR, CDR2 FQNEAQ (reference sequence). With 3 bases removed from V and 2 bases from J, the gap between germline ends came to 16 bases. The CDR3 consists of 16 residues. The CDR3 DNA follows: TGTGCCAGCAGCTTCGACCAAACGGACAGCAACTATGGCTACACCTTC. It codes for CASSFDQTDSNYGYTF.

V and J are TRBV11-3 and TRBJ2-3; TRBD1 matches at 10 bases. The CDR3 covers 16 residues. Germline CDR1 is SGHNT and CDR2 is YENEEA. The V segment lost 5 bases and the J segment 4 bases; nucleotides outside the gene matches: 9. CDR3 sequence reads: CASSPLRDRGPDTQYF. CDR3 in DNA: TGTGCCAGCAGCCCCCTTCGGGACAGGGGTCCAGATACGCAGTATTTT. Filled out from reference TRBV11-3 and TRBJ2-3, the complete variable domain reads EAGVVQSPRYKIIEKKQPVAFWCNPISGHNTLYWYLQNLGQGPELLIRYENEEAVDDSQLPKDRFSAERLKGVDSTLKIQPAELGDSAVYLCASSPLRDRGPDTQYFGPGTRLTVL.

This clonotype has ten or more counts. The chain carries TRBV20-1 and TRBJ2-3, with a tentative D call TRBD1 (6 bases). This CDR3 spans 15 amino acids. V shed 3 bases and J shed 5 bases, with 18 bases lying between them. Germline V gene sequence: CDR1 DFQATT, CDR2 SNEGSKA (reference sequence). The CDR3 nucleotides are TGCAGTGCTAGTGAGACAGGAAATAAAAGAGATACGCAGTATTTT. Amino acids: CSASETGNKRDTQYF.

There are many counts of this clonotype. The CDR3 is CSARDAVADYEQYF. Here the CDR3 DNA reads TGCAGTGCTAGAGATGCGGTAGCGGATTACGAGCAGTACTTC. V usage is TRBV20-1 and J usage is TRBJ2-7, with a weak D call TRBD2 (6 bases). The CDR3 runs 14 residues. Germline V gene sequence: CDR1 DFQATT, CDR2 SNEGSKA (reference sequence). V shed 0 bases and J shed 4 bases, with 13 bases lying between them.

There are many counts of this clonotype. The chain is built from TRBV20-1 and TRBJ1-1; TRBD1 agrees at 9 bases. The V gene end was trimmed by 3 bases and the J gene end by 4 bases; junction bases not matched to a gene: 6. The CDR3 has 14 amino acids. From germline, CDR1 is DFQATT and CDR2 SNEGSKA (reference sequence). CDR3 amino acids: CSASYDRGFTEAFF. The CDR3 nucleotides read TGCAGTGCTAGTTATGACAGGGGGTTCACTGAAGCTTTCTTT.

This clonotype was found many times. CDR3 bases: TGTGCCAGCAGTTACTCGGGACAACCCTACGAGCAGTACTTC. Amino acids: CASSYSGQPYEQYF. This rearrangement joins TRBV6-7 to TRBJ2-7; tentative D call: TRBD1 (6 bases). TRBV6-7 is flagged as an ORF with uncertain function. V was pared by 0 bases and J by 2 bases, with 8 bases between. This CDR3 is 14 amino acids long.

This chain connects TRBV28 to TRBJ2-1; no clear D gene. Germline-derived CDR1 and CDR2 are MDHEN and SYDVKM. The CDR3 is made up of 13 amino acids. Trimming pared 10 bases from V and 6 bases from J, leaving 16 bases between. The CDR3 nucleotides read TGTGCCACTCTATTCGCGGACGGCAATGAGCAGTTCTTC. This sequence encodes CATLFADGNEQFF.

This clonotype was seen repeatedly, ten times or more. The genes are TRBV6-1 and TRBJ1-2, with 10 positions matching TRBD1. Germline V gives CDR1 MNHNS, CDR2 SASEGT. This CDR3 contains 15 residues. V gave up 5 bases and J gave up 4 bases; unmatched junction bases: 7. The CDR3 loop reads CASSPGQGSGYGYTF. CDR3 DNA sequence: TGTGCCAGCAGTCCGGGACAGGGGTCGGGCTATGGCTACACCTTC.

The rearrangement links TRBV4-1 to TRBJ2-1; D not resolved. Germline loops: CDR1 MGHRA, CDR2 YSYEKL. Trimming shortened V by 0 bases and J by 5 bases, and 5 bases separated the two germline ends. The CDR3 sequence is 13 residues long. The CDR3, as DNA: TGCGCCAGCAGCCAAGAGTACCACAATGAGCAGTTCTTC. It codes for CASSQEYHNEQFF.

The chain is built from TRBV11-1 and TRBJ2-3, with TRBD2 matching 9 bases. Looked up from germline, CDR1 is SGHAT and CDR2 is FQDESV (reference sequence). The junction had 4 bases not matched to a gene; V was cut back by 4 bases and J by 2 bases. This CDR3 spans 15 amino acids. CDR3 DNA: TGTGCCAGCAGCTCGGGACTAGCATACACAGATACGCAGTATTTT. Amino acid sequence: CASSSGLAYTDTQYF.

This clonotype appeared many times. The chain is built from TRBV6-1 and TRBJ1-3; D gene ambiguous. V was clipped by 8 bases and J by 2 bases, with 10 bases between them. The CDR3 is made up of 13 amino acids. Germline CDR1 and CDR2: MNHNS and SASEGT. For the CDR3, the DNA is TGTGCCAGCGGGCCTTCCACTGGAAACACCATATATTTT. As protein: CASGPSTGNTIYF.

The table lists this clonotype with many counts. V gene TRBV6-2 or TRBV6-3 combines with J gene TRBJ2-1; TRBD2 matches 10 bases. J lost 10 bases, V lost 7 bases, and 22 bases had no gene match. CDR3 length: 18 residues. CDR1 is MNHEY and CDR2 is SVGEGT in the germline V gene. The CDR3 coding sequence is TGTGCCAGCACCCATCAGTGGCTAGCGGGAGAAGTCTATTTGGAGCAGTTCTTC. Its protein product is CASTHQWLAGEVYLEQFF.

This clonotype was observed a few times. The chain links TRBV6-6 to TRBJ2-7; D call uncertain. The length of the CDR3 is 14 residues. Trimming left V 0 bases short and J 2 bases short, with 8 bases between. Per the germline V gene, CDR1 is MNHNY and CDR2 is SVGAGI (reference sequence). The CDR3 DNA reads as TGTGCCAGCAGTTACTCGGCGGACCCCTACGAGCAGTACTTC. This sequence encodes CASSYSADPYEQYF.

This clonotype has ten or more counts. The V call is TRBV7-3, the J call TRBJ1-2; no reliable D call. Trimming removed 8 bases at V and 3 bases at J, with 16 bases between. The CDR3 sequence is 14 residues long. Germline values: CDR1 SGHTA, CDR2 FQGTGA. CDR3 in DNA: TGTGCCAGCTGTGGGAGCAGCGGGGACTATGGCTACACCTTC. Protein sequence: CASCGSSGDYGYTF.

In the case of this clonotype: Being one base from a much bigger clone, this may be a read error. The CDR3 is CSVEAPQSYNEQFF. Written as DNA, the CDR3 is TGCAGCGTTGAAGCTCCACAGTCCTACAATGAGCAGTTCTTC. The chain recombines TRBV29-1 with TRBJ2-1; no clear D gene. Trimming pared 1 base from V and 1 base from J, leaving 8 bases between. Germline V gene data show CDR1 as SQVTM and CDR2 as ANQGSEA. This CDR3 is 14 amino acids long.

The CDR3 reads CASSLTHAGANVLTF. Written as DNA, the CDR3 is TGTGCCAGCAGCTTAACCCATGCTGGGGCCAACGTCCTGACTTTC. The J gene is TRBJ2-6, the V gene TRBV7-3; D is unclear. The CDR3 covers 15 residues. The germline V and J ends were trimmed by 0 bases and 2 bases, with 5 bases remaining between them. Germline CDR1 is SGHTA and CDR2 is FQGTGA.

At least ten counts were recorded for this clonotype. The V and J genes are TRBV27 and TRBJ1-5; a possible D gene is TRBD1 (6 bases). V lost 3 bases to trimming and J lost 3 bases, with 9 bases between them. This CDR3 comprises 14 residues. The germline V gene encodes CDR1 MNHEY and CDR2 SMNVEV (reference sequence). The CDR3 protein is CASSFLGANQPQHF. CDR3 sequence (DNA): TGTGCCAGCAGTTTTCTGGGGGCCAATCAGCCCCAGCATTTT.

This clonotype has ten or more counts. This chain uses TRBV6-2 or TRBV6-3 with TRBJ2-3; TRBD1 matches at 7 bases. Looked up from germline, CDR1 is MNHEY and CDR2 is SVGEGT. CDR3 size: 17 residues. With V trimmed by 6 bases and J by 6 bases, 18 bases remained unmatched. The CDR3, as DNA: TGTGCCAGCAGCGGGCCTTCGGGGACAGCCACCTACGATACGCAGTATTTT. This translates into CASSGPSGTATYDTQYF.

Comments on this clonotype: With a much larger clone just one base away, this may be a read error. The CDR3 here is CASGLTGTGGESSYEQYF. The DNA for the CDR3 is TGCGCCAGCGGCTTAACCGGGACAGGGGGCGAATCATCCTACGAGCAGTACTTC. V gene TRBV5-1 combines with J gene TRBJ2-7, with 12 bases fitting TRBD1. The CDR3 extends over 18 amino acids. The germline V gene has CDR1 SGHRS and CDR2 YFSETQ.

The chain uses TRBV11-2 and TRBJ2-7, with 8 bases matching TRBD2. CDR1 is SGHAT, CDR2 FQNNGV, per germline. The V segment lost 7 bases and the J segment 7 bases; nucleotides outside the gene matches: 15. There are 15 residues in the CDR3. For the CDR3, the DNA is TGTGCCAGCACCCCAGGGGCAGGGGCTAGCGGGGAGCAGTACTTC. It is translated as CASTPGAGASGEQYF. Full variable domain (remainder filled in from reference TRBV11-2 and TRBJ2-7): EAGVAQSPRYKIIEKRQSVAFWCNPISGHATLYWYQQILGQGPKLLIQFQNNGVVDDSQLPKDRFSAERLKGVDSTLKIQPAKLEDSAVYLCASTPGAGASGEQYFGPGTRLTVT.